This passage covers 18 T cell receptor beta chains from one sample sequenced in a study of control samples from healthy donors and cancer patients. Only in-frame clones appear in the TCRdb table, and some are missing; sequencing was by immunoSEQ multiplex PCR. Of tens of thousands of clones in the sample, around 79% are singletons; the top ten hold 20% to 25%. Sequenced sample: PBMCs. The receptors here all came from a man in his 60s with head and neck cancer.

In DNA, the CDR3 is TGTGCCAGCAGTTCCCTAGGGGAGTCTGGCAATCAGCCCCAGCATTTT. Its protein is CASSSLGESGNQPQHF. This chain joins TRBV5-8 and TRBJ1-5; perhaps TRBD1 as D (5 bases). The V end was cut by 5 bases, the J end by 2 bases, with 17 bases between. The CDR3 consists of 16 residues. Germline V gene data show CDR1 as SGHTS and CDR2 as YDEGEE.

J is TRBJ2-7 and V is TRBV25-1; D may be TRBD1 (5 bases). Trimming shortened V by 1 base and J by 6 bases, and 16 bases separated the two germline ends. This CDR3 contains 15 residues. Germline CDR1 is MGHDK and CDR2 is SYGVNS. This CDR3 reads CASSELGQGKFEQYF. DNA of the CDR3: TGTGCCAGCAGTGAATTAGGGCAGGGCAAGTTCGAGCAGTACTTC.

J is TRBJ2-6 and V is TRBV5-1, with D perhaps TRBD2 (6 bases). Trimming took off 0 bases at V and 0 bases at J, with 13 bases between the two ends. This CDR3 has 18 amino acids. Germline CDR1 and CDR2: SGHRS and YFSETQ. Written as DNA, the CDR3 is TGCGCCAGCAGCTTGGTAGCCGGGAGAGTCTCTGGGGCCAACGTCCTGACTTTC. Protein: CASSLVAGRVSGANVLTF. Together with reference TRBV5-1 and TRBJ2-6, the CDR3 gives the full variable domain: KAGVTQTPRYLIKTRGQQVTLSCSPISGHRSVSWYQQTPGQGLQFLFEYFSETQRNKGNFPGRFSGRQFSNSRSEMNVSTLELGDSALYLCASSLVAGRVSGANVLTFGAGSRLTVL.

This chain joins TRBV5-1 and TRBJ1-1, with 10 bases fitting TRBD1. J was trimmed by 5 bases and V by 4 bases; bases with no gene match: 5. Per the germline V gene, CDR1 is SGHRS and CDR2 is YFSETQ. There are 14 residues in the CDR3. The CDR3 protein is CASSLWGQGTEAFF. The DNA of the CDR3 is TGCGCCAGCAGCCTATGGGGACAGGGGACTGAAGCTTTCTTT.

This clone was seen more than once but under ten times. In the same sample, other DNA sequences code for this CDR3. V gene TRBV29-1 combines with J gene TRBJ1-1, with D unclear. The length of the CDR3 is 14 residues. CDR1 and CDR2 (germline): SQVTM, ANQGSEA. Trimming left V 6 bases short and J 5 bases short, with 19 bases between. CDR3 protein: CSVFFGPLSTEAFF. The CDR3 DNA is TGCAGCGTATTTTTTGGGCCCCTCTCGACTGAAGCTTTCTTT.

The J gene is TRBJ2-1, the V gene TRBV5-6; D gene unclear. V gave up 0 bases and J gave up 3 bases, with 7 bases separating them. This CDR3 spans 14 amino acids. Germline V CDR1 and CDR2: SGHDT, YYEEEE. In nucleotides, the CDR3 is TGTGCCAGCAGCTTGGTCATGCTCTACAATGAGCAGTTCTTC. Protein product: CASSLVMLYNEQFF.

This clone has a single count. The chain employs TRBV19 and TRBJ1-1, with D maybe TRBD1 (5 bases). Germline CDR1 is LNHDA and CDR2 is SQIVND (reference sequence). This CDR3 has 14 amino acids. V lost 5 bases, J lost 2 bases, and 12 bases lay in between. This CDR3 reads CASSVGDSNTEAFF. DNA for the CDR3: TGTGCCAGTAGTGTGGGGGACTCCAACACTGAAGCTTTCTTT. The full variable domain, with the rest looked up from reference TRBV19 and TRBJ1-1, is DGGITQSPKYLFRKEGQNVTLSCEQNLNHDAMYWYRQDPGQGLRLIYYSQIVNDFQKGDIAEGYSVSREKKESFPLTVTSAQKNPTAFYLCASSVGDSNTEAFFGQGTRLTVV.

The V and J genes are TRBV6-5 and TRBJ1-2; a possible D gene is TRBD1 (6 bases). Germline V gene data show CDR1 as MNHEY and CDR2 as SVGAGI. The CDR3 is made up of 14 amino acids. Between the trimmed V and J ends, which lost 0 bases and 3 bases, there was a span of 8 bases. CDR3 region: CASSYSYRDYGYTF. CDR3 DNA: TGTGCCAGCAGTTACTCCTACAGGGACTATGGCTACACCTTC.

The chain employs TRBV27 and TRBJ2-7, with 7 bases identical to TRBD2. V lost 0 bases, J lost 3 bases, and 5 bases stayed unmatched. The CDR3 sequence is 15 residues long. Germline V gene sequence: CDR1 MNHEY, CDR2 SMNVEV (reference sequence). The CDR3 sequence is CASSLSGPSGYEQYF. DNA of the CDR3: TGTGCCAGCAGTTTATCGGGCCCTAGCGGCTACGAGCAGTACTTC.

The chain combines TRBV19 with TRBJ1-2; 8 nucleotides agree with TRBD1. The CDR3 runs 14 residues. CDR1 and CDR2 (germline): LNHDA, SQIVND (reference sequence). The junction had 4 bases not matched to a gene; V was cut back by 6 bases and J by 1 base. The chain's CDR3 is CASSVDRGNYGYTF. In nucleotides, the CDR3 is TGTGCCAGTAGCGTCGACAGGGGTAACTATGGCTACACCTTC. The complete variable domain, with remaining parts taken from reference TRBV19 and TRBJ1-2, reads DGGITQSPKYLFRKEGQNVTLSCEQNLNHDAMYWYRQDPGQGLRLIYYSQIVNDFQKGDIAEGYSVSREKKESFPLTVTSAQKNPTAFYLCASSVDRGNYGYTFGSGTRLTVV.

In this sample, this clone turned up a few times. The V call is TRBV9, the J call TRBJ2-5; perhaps TRBD2 as D (6 bases). The V gene lost 3 bases and the J gene lost 3 bases, with 12 bases spanning the gap. The CDR3 spans 14 residues. Germline V gives CDR1 SGDLS, CDR2 YYNGEE. The CDR3 DNA reads as TGTGCCAGCAGCGGAGGAGGGCCTGAAGAGACCCAGTACTTC. It is translated as CASSGGGPEETQYF.

This chain joins TRBV28 and TRBJ1-5; tentative D call: TRBD1 (6 bases). The CDR3 contains 18 residues. Germline V CDR1 and CDR2: MDHEN, SYDVKM. Between the trimmed V and J ends, which lost 5 bases and 2 bases, there was a span of 22 bases. CDR3 DNA sequence: TGTGCCAGCAGTGGGGTGGCGGGGGGGACAAAGGGCAATCAGCCCCAGCATTTT. It translates to CASSGVAGGTKGNQPQHF.

This clone was seen just once. The chain has TRBV5-1 and TRBJ2-1; 8 bases align to TRBD2. With 4 bases clipped from V and 5 bases from J, the junction kept 8 bases outside the gene matches. Germline-derived CDR1 and CDR2 are SGHRS and YFSETQ. This CDR3 spans 15 amino acids. The CDR3 sequence: CASSRVVSGDNEQFF. Written as DNA, the CDR3 is TGCGCCAGCAGCAGGGTGGTTAGCGGGGACAATGAGCAGTTCTTC.

The chain uses TRBV5-1 and TRBJ2-1; TRBD2 might be the D (5 bases). Germline V lookup: CDR1 SGHRS, CDR2 YFSETQ. With 0 bases removed from V and 0 bases from J, the gap between germline ends came to 13 bases. This CDR3 has 17 residues. The CDR3 DNA reads as TGCGCCAGCAGCTTGGTTTCCGGACTGACCTCCTACAATGAGCAGTTCTTC. Translation: CASSLVSGLTSYNEQFF.

The chain links TRBV7-9 to TRBJ2-3, with 9 positions matching TRBD2. Trimming took 5 bases from V and 7 from J; bases not matched to a gene: 7. Germline assignment: CDR1 SEHNR and CDR2 FQNEAQ (reference sequence). The CDR3 has 14 amino acids. CDR3 DNA sequence: TGTGCCAGCAGCCCGGGACTAGCTCGCTATACGCAGTATTTT. This sequence encodes CASSPGLARYTQYF.

The rearrangement uses TRBV20-1 and TRBJ2-7, with D maybe TRBD2 (6 bases). Trimming shortened V by 3 bases and J by 2 bases, and 14 bases separated the two germline ends. CDR3 length: 14 amino acids. The germline V gene encodes CDR1 DFQATT and CDR2 SNEGSKA (reference sequence). DNA of the CDR3: TGCAGTGCTAGTATGATGGGAGGCGCCTACGAGCAGTACTTC. It translates to CSASMMGGAYEQYF.

The chain combines TRBV28 with TRBJ1-5; D gene unclear. Per the germline V gene, CDR1 is MDHEN and CDR2 is SYDVKM. The CDR3 has 14 residues. Trimming shortened V by 5 bases and J by 0 bases, and 8 bases separated the two germline ends. The CDR3 region has the DNA TGTGCCAGCAGTCCGTACTCTAGCAATCAGCCCCAGCATTTT. Translating gives CASSPYSSNQPQHF.

The chain joins TRBV9 to TRBJ2-5; 8 positions match TRBD2. Trimming cost V 4 bases and J 5 bases; bases outside gene matches: 7. CDR1 SGDLS and CDR2 YYNGEE come from the germline V gene. The CDR3 is made up of 14 amino acids. CDR3 nucleotide sequence: TGTGCCAGCAGCTCACGGGGGGGCTTTGAGACCCAGTACTTC. Protein sequence: CASSSRGGFETQYF. Full variable domain (outside the CDR3, taken from reference TRBV9 and TRBJ2-5): DSGVTQTPKHLITATGQRVTLRCSPRSGDLSVYWYQQSLDQGLQFLIQYYNGEERAKGNILERFSAQQFPDLHSELNLSSLELGDSALYFCASSSRGGFETQYFGPGTRLLVL.